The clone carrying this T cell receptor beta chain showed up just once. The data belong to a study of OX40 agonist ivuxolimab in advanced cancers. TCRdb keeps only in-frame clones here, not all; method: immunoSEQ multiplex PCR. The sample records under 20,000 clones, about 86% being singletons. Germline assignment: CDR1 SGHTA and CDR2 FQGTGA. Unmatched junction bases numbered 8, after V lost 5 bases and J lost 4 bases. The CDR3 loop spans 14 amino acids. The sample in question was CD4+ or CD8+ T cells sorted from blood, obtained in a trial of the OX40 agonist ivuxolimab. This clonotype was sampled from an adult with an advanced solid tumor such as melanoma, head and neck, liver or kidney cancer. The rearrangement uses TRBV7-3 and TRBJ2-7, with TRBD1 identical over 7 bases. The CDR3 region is CASSPDREGYEQYF. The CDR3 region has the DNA TGTGCCAGCAGCCCAGACAGGGAAGGGTACGAGCAGTACTTC.